These 13 T cell receptor beta chains share one sample of origin, sequenced in a study of blood T cell repertoires in COVID-19. Generated by immunoSEQ multiplex PCR, the TCRdb table keeps only in-frame clones and is missing some. Of fewer than 60,000 clones listed, approximately 85% were seen once; the top ten hold less than 6.5%. Sequenced material: peripheral blood. These receptors all come from a man in his 60s with acute or convalescent COVID-19.

The chain is built from TRBV5-1 and TRBJ1-3; TRBD1 aligns across 7 bases. The CDR3 loop spans 16 amino acids. CDR1 and CDR2 from the germline V gene are SGHRS and YFSETQ. V shed 2 bases, J shed 0 bases, and the junction held 5 bases outside the gene matches. The CDR3 DNA is TGCGCCAGCAGCTTTGACGGGGACAGCTCTGGAAACACCATATATTTT. This encodes CASSFDGDSSGNTIYF.

As for this clone: Other DNA variants within this sample encode the same CDR3. The gene calls are TRBV5-1 and TRBJ2-7; D is uncertain. Trimming took 0 bases from V and 2 from J, leaving 6 bases between them. Germline V gene data show CDR1 as SGHRS and CDR2 as YFSETQ. The CDR3 sequence is 13 residues long. The CDR3 DNA sequence: TGCGCCAGCAGCTTGGACAGTCCCTACGAGCAGTACTTC. It translates to CASSLDSPYEQYF.

The rearrangement joins TRBV2 to TRBJ2-1; 7 bases match TRBD2. The CDR3 has 15 residues. Trimming took 6 bases from V and 4 from J; bases not matched to a gene: 9. Germline CDR1 and CDR2: SNHLY and FYNNEI. The DNA for the CDR3 is TGTGCCAGCAGGGCGAGGGAAGCGGGATACAATGAGCAGTTCTTC. Its protein product is CASRAREAGYNEQFF.

This clone was seen just once. The V and J genes are TRBV5-1 and TRBJ2-3; 9 bases fit TRBD2. The junction had 5 bases not matched to a gene; V was cut back by 2 bases and J by 4 bases. Germline values: CDR1 SGHRS, CDR2 YFSETQ. The CDR3 is 15 amino acids. The CDR3 DNA sequence: TGCGCCAGCAGCTTAGGCGGGAGGGCCGCAGATACGCAGTATTTT. Its protein is CASSLGGRAADTQYF.

V gene TRBV30 combines with J gene TRBJ2-7; 9 nucleotides align to TRBD2. Trimming cost V 0 bases and J 1 base; bases outside gene matches: 13. The CDR3 totals 18 residues. The germline V gene encodes CDR1 GTSNPN and CDR2 SVGIG (reference sequence). CDR3 DNA sequence: TGTGCCTGGAGTGTAGGGTATAAGGGCGGGAGGGGTTCCTACGAGCAGTACTTC. It is translated as CAWSVGYKGGRGSYEQYF.

The chain has TRBV29-1 and TRBJ1-3; 9 nucleotides agree with TRBD1. J was trimmed by 5 bases and V by 7 bases; bases with no gene match: 6. The CDR3 length is 13 residues. Germline loops: CDR1 SQVTM, CDR2 ANQGSEA. The CDR3 nucleotides are TGCAGCGGAAAGACAGGGGGTCGAAACACCATATATTTT. Translating gives CSGKTGGRNTIYF.

The J gene is TRBJ2-7, the V gene TRBV21-1; TRBD1 is taken as the D call from the table, unchecked against the DNA. TRBV21-1 is assigned pseudogene status. This CDR3 has 16 amino acids. CDR3 residues: CASSNSFRAHTYEQYF. The DNA for the CDR3 is TGTGCCAGCAGCAATAGTTTCAGGGCTCATACCTACGAGCAGTACTTC.

The chain couples TRBV5-1 to TRBJ2-7, with TRBD2 matching over 13 bases. The germline V gene encodes CDR1 SGHRS and CDR2 YFSETQ. Trimming took 5 bases from V and 7 from J; bases not matched to a gene: 6. The CDR3 runs to 14 residues. The CDR3: CASRLAGGQSEQYF. The DNA of the CDR3 is TGCGCCAGCAGACTAGCGGGAGGGCAAAGTGAGCAGTACTTC.

This chain links TRBV5-1 with TRBJ2-2; 7 bases are shared with TRBD1. V dropped 4 bases and J dropped 1; count of bases not matched to a gene: 4. This CDR3 spans 15 amino acids. The germline V gene has CDR1 SGHRS and CDR2 YFSETQ. Here the CDR3 DNA reads TGCGCCAGCAGCCCGGGACAGCTGAACACCGGGGAGCTGTTTTTT. It codes for CASSPGQLNTGELFF.

The J gene is TRBJ1-2, the V gene TRBV28; perhaps TRBD1 as D (5 bases). V lost 3 bases, J lost 1 base, and 6 bases lay in between. The CDR3 covers 13 residues. From germline, CDR1 is MDHEN and CDR2 SYDVKM. The CDR3 nucleotides read TGTGCCAGCAGTTTCGGACATAACTATGGCTACACCTTC. This gives the protein CASSFGHNYGYTF.

This rearrangement joins TRBV11-3 to TRBJ2-1; D unclear. Germline V lookup: CDR1 SGHNT, CDR2 YENEEA. Trimming shortened V by 0 bases and J by 9 bases, and 6 bases separated the two germline ends. The CDR3 covers 12 residues. CDR3 sequence (DNA): TGTGCCAGCAGCTTAGATCCCCGTGAGCAGTTCTTC. Translated: CASSLDPREQFF.

V is TRBV5-1 and J is TRBJ2-7; D is possibly TRBD2 (5 bases). Trimming cost V 0 bases and J 7 bases, with 20 bases left between them. Germline-derived CDR1 and CDR2 are SGHRS and YFSETQ. This CDR3 has 16 amino acids. The chain's CDR3 is CASSLGSTTVRVEQYF. The CDR3 DNA sequence: TGCGCCAGCAGCTTGGGGAGTACTACGGTGAGGGTGGAGCAGTACTTC.

J is TRBJ2-2 and V is TRBV19; TRBD1 matches 7 bases. This CDR3 spans 15 amino acids. Trimming at V came to 6 bases and at J to 3 bases, leaving 7 bases not matched to a gene. Germline assignment: CDR1 LNHDA and CDR2 SQIVND (reference sequence). The CDR3, as DNA: TGTGCCAGTAGCACCGGGACAGTCTACACCGGGGAGCTGTTTTTT. Amino acids: CASSTGTVYTGELFF.